This T cell receptor (beta chain) derives from a study of cytomegalovirus exposure and HLA in healthy donors. Whole-study findings and limits: Analysis performed later found over 15,000 TCR beta sequences associated with HLA alleles at 0.05 false discovery rate. Earlier analysis yielded a pattern in which most TCR beta V segments were productive about 90% or about 30% of the time. Donor immune exposure was known only as CMV serostatus.

Concerning this clone itself: Its antigen is currently unknown.

The PCR had 60 Vbeta and 13 Jbeta primers. The method was immunoSEQ multiplex PCR; TCRdb's version includes in-frame clones alone and lacks a portion of them. The sample consists of 90,000 to 150,000 clones, roughly three quarters of them appearing once. In germline, CDR1 is SGDLS, CDR2 YYNGEE. The ends were cut back, 0 bases at V and 7 bases at J, with 8 bases in the middle. The CDR3 has 13 amino acids. The V gene is TRBV9, the J gene TRBJ1-5; D unresolved. The specimen sequenced was PBMCs. The TCR originated in a man aged 50-60 years in good health and CMV-seropositive. This chain's CDR3 is CASSVDPGQPQHF. CDR3 DNA sequence: TGTGCCAGCAGCGTAGATCCCGGGCAGCCCCAGCATTTT.